Sequencing of this T cell receptor (beta chain) was carried out in a study of T cell changes during pregnancy in multiple sclerosis. This CDR3 has 16 amino acids. The assay was immunoSEQ multiplex PCR, and TCRdb's table has in-frame clones only and misses some. The table has 40,000 to 60,000 clones, about nine tenths seen once. The table lists this clone with a count of one. The sample was CD4+ T cells from peripheral blood mononuclear cells, taken after pregnancy. This rearrangement joins TRBV21-1 to TRBJ2-1; the table's D call TRBD1 went unverified against the DNA. TRBV21-1 constitutes a pseudogene. This clonotype originated in a female donor with multiple sclerosis, enrolled in a pregnancy study. The CDR3 loop is CASRKGTGGLDNEQFF. CDR3 nucleotides: TGTGCCAGCAGAAAGGGGACAGGGGGCCTTGACAATGAGCAGTTCTTC.